Below, 10 T cell receptor beta chains from the same sample are listed, as sequenced in a study of T cells in localized non-small cell lung cancer. Generated by immunoSEQ multiplex PCR, the TCRdb table keeps only in-frame clones and is missing some. The sample comprises tens of thousands of clones, less than 90% of which are singletons, and about 14% rests with the top ten. The material was peripheral blood, obtained before any cancer treatment. All receptors come from a male donor older than 55 with stage I lung adenocarcinoma.

J is TRBJ2-3 and V is TRBV7-2; TRBD2 matches 7 bases. V was clipped by 5 bases and J by 5 bases; unmatched bases: 7. Germline assignment: CDR1 SGHTA and CDR2 FQGNSA. The CDR3 is 14 residues long. CDR3 loop: CASSPNGRGDTQYF. The CDR3 DNA reads TGTGCCAGCAGCCCCAATGGGAGGGGAGATACGCAGTATTTT. Using reference TRBV7-2 and TRBJ2-3 for the parts outside the CDR3, the full variable domain is GAGVSQSPSNKVTEKGKDVELRCDPISGHTALYWYRQSLGQGLEFLIYFQGNSAPDKSGLPSDRFSAERTGGSVSTLTIQRTQQEDSAVYLCASSPNGRGDTQYFGPGTRLTVL.

CDR3 DNA sequence: TGTGCCAGCAGCTTAGCCGAAGGACAGGGGACGGCTGAGCAGTTCTTC. Its protein is CASSLAEGQGTAEQFF. This chain joins TRBV11-1 and TRBJ2-1, with 9 bases lining up with TRBD1. J gave up 9 bases and V 0 bases, and 9 bases lay outside the gene matches. This CDR3 has 16 residues. The germline V gene encodes CDR1 SGHAT and CDR2 FQDESV (reference sequence).

V gene TRBV15 combines with J gene TRBJ2-2; possible D gene TRBD1, 6 bases. Germline loops: CDR1 LNHNV, CDR2 YYDKDF (reference sequence). Trimming left V 4 bases short and J 5 bases short, with 14 bases between. CDR3 size: 15 residues. As DNA, the CDR3 is TGTGCCACCAGCATTAACAGGGAATTTACCGGGGAGCTGTTTTTT. Its translation is CATSINREFTGELFF.

This clone occurred once. One end of the junction is discordant with germline, which a read error may explain. This chain uses TRBV6-1 with TRBJ1-1; D is possibly TRBD1 (6 bases). Germline V CDR1 and CDR2: MNHNS, SASEGT. The CDR3 has 16 amino acids. Written as DNA, the CDR3 is TGTGCCAGCAGTGACCCGCTGTCAGGGGTGAAGACTGAAGCTTTCTTT. Translation: CASSDPLSGVKTEAFF.

The chain employs TRBV2 and TRBJ1-1; D ambiguous. The CDR3 contains 12 residues. CDR1 SNHLY and CDR2 FYNNEI come from the germline V gene. Trimming removed 2 bases from V and 8 bases from J, with 9 bases in between. CDR3 in DNA: TGTGCCAGCAGTGAAAAACGTGTCGAAGCTTTCTTT. Its translation: CASSEKRVEAFF.

The DNA for the CDR3 is TGTGCCAGCACCGCTCTTTCCGGGACAGGTATGGATGAGCAGTTCTTC. This gives the protein CASTALSGTGMDEQFF. The genes are TRBV7-6 and TRBJ2-1; 8 nucleotides match TRBD1. CDR1 SGHVS and CDR2 FNYEAQ come from the germline V gene. The CDR3 sequence is 16 residues long. V was pared by 7 bases and J by 8 bases, with 16 bases of the junction left unmatched.

The chain employs TRBV30 and TRBJ2-7, with 10 bases lining up with TRBD2. Germline-derived CDR1 and CDR2 are GTSNPN and SVGIG (reference sequence). The trim removed 8 bases at V and 5 bases at J, leaving 15 bases unmatched. The CDR3 extends over 15 amino acids. This CDR3 is CAMDRRIAGGDEQYF. CDR3 DNA: TGTGCCATGGATCGCCGGATAGCGGGAGGAGACGAGCAGTACTTC.

V gene TRBV2 combines with J gene TRBJ2-1, with D perhaps TRBD2 (5 bases). This CDR3 spans 15 amino acids. V shed 3 bases and J shed 3 bases, with 12 bases lying between them. Germline-derived CDR1 and CDR2 are SNHLY and FYNNEI. CDR3 loop: CASSERLPGYNEQFF. The CDR3 nucleotides read TGTGCCAGCAGTGAGAGACTACCGGGCTACAATGAGCAGTTCTTC.

V gene TRBV5-4 combines with J gene TRBJ2-2; TRBD1 matches at 9 bases. Per the germline V gene, CDR1 is SGHNT and CDR2 is YYREEE (reference sequence). V lost 4 bases, J lost 6 bases, and 10 bases stayed unmatched. The CDR3 spans 16 residues. The CDR3 loop reads CASSHTGGGGSGELFF. The DNA of the CDR3 is TGTGCCAGCAGCCACACAGGGGGCGGGGGTTCCGGGGAGCTGTTTTTT.

This sequence joins TRBV10-3 and TRBJ2-6; 13 positions agree with TRBD2. Trimming took 0 bases from V and 2 from J; bases not matched to a gene: 1. The V gene's germline CDR1 is ENHRY and CDR2 SYGVKD. CDR3 length: 18 residues. This chain's CDR3 is CAISESGTSGTGANVLTF. DNA of the CDR3: TGTGCCATCAGTGAGTCGGGGACTAGCGGGACTGGGGCCAACGTCCTGACTTTC.